This T cell receptor (beta chain) came from a study of cytomegalovirus exposure and HLA in healthy donors. Assay used: immunoSEQ multiplex PCR; TCRdb lists only in-frame clones, some missing. The repertoire holds roughly 65,000 clones, with around 90% as singletons. This clone occurred a few times. What it binds is unknown. Study results and limitations: The tendency of first-cohort TCR clusters to co-occur in the roughly 120 validation repertoires was identified by a subsequent analysis. Confirmation was obtained in vitro that a few CMV-associated chains are specific for CMV antigens. The authors enumerated 150 to 200 TCR beta chains as linked to cytomegalovirus. Published work reported that the classifier diagnosed cytomegalovirus status with high specificity and sensitivity.

There are 17 residues in the CDR3. Germline V gene sequence: CDR1 LNHDA, CDR2 SQIVND (reference sequence). The V and J ends lost 4 bases and 7 bases, in that order; junction bases with no gene match: 8. The chain uses TRBV19 and TRBJ2-2, with 14 bases matching TRBD2. This TCR was sampled from a man younger than 35 in good health and CMV-seronegative. The sequenced sample consisted of PBMCs. As DNA, the CDR3 is TGTGCCAGTAGTAGGGGACTAGCGGGAGCTATCGTCGGGGAGCTGTTTTTT. Residues: CASSRGLAGAIVGELFF.